A single sample is the source of the 22 T cell receptor beta chains below, sequenced in a study of blood T cells in healthy people across ages. With a J-beta primer mix and a sample-barcoded 5' primer, a second PCR ran about 7 to 12 cycles. In TCRdb, the 5' RACE reads were re-called with MiXCR into one record per CDR3 protein. The sample lists about 720,000 distinct CDR3 sequences; about a fifth were seen once. Sequenced sample: blood. These receptors were taken from a man aged 70-80 years in good health.

This clonotype was detected a few times. This chain links TRBV7-2 with TRBJ2-5; no definite D call. The assigned J gene may be wrong: the sequence end matches TRBJ2-1 better. The CDR3 consists of 13 residues. Germline CDR1 reads SGHTA; CDR2 reads FQGNSA. The CDR3 protein is CASSLVASSEQFF. CDR3 in DNA: TGTGCCAGCAGCTTAGTGGCTAGTAGTGAGCAGTTCTTC.

This clonotype came up a few times. The chain has TRBV5-1 and TRBJ1-1, with TRBD1 matching 11 bases. Germline-derived CDR1 and CDR2 are SGHRS and YFSETQ. V trimming: 2 bases; J trimming: 1 base; junction bases outside the gene matches: 4. CDR3 length: 16 residues. The CDR3: CASSLTGQGANTEAFF. The CDR3 bases are TGCGCCAGCAGCTTAACCGGACAGGGGGCGAACACTGAAGCTTTCTTT.

The chain has TRBV9 and TRBJ2-2; 8 bases map to TRBD2. The J segment lost 5 bases and the V segment lost 0 bases, leaving 9 bases of the junction unmatched. Germline V lookup: CDR1 SGDLS, CDR2 YYNGEE. This CDR3 contains 17 residues. The CDR3 region is CASSVAMASGWTGELFF. CDR3 DNA sequence: TGTGCCAGCAGCGTAGCTATGGCTAGCGGGTGGACCGGGGAGCTGTTTTTT.

The CDR3 loop is CASSVWGDYGYTF. Written as DNA, the CDR3 is TGTGCCAGCAGTGTGTGGGGTGACTATGGCTACACCTTC. J is TRBJ1-2 and V is TRBV12-3 or TRBV12-4; D not certain. The CDR3 is 13 amino acids. V was pared by 5 bases and J by 3 bases, with 10 bases between.

This clonotype appeared a few times. V gene TRBV5-1 combines with J gene TRBJ2-3, with D tentatively TRBD1 or TRBD2 (5 bases each). The V gene's germline CDR1 is SGHRS and CDR2 YFSETQ. With 3 bases removed from V and 1 base from J, the gap between germline ends came to 12 bases. CDR3 length: 15 amino acids. In DNA form, the CDR3 reads TGCGCCAGCAGCTCCCGGGGCTTTGGCACAGATACGCAGTATTTT. Translating gives CASSSRGFGTDTQYF. Full variable domain (missing parts from reference TRBV5-1 and TRBJ2-3): KAGVTQTPRYLIKTRGQQVTLSCSPISGHRSVSWYQQTPGQGLQFLFEYFSETQRNKGNFPGRFSGRQFSNSRSEMNVSTLELGDSALYLCASSSRGFGTDTQYFGPGTRLTVL.

This clonotype was detected ten times or more. The genes are TRBV12-3 or TRBV12-4 and TRBJ2-7, with no clear D. CDR3 length equals 14 residues. With 6 bases removed from V and 0 bases from J, the gap between germline ends came to 12 bases. DNA of the CDR3: TGTGCCAGCAGCATTAGCCCTCCCTCCTACGAGCAGTACTTC. It specifies CASSISPPSYEQYF.

V usage is TRBV5-1 and J usage is TRBJ2-3, with TRBD1 matching over 10 bases. Germline-derived CDR1 and CDR2 are SGHRS and YFSETQ. With V trimmed by 4 bases and J by 2 bases, 7 bases remained unmatched. There are 16 residues in the CDR3. In nucleotides, the CDR3 is TGCGCCAGCAGCGTAACCGGGACAGGGGTCACAGATACGCAGTATTTT. It codes for CASSVTGTGVTDTQYF. Looking up the rest from reference TRBV5-1 and TRBJ2-3 gives the full variable domain: KAGVTQTPRYLIKTRGQQVTLSCSPISGHRSVSWYQQTPGQGLQFLFEYFSETQRNKGNFPGRFSGRQFSNSRSEMNVSTLELGDSALYLCASSVTGTGVTDTQYFGPGTRLTVL.

The chain couples TRBV27 to TRBJ2-2, with D perhaps matching TRBD1 or TRBD2 (5 bases each). The CDR3 has 16 residues. Germline loops: CDR1 MNHEY, CDR2 SMNVEV (reference sequence). Trimming removed 4 bases from V and 5 bases from J, with 17 bases in between. The CDR3 DNA is TGTGCCAGCAGTTCGGGGCAGGGCGTATGGACCGGGGAGCTGTTTTTT. This codes for CASSSGQGVWTGELFF.

This clonotype was observed a handful of times. The gene calls are TRBV10-3 and TRBJ1-1, with a possible D match to TRBD1 (6 bases). The CDR3 is made up of 21 amino acids. The germline CDR1 and CDR2 sequences are ENHRY and SYGVKD. The ends were cut back, 0 bases at V and 4 bases at J, with 30 bases in the middle. CDR3 coding DNA: TGTGCCATCAGTGAGTCACGGGGGCCAAGTTCATTACATTCTTTTGGCACTGAAGCTTTCTTT. Its translation: CAISESRGPSSLHSFGTEAFF.

This clonotype occurred a few times. This chain links TRBV2 with TRBJ2-3; D gene unclear. CDR1 is SNHLY and CDR2 is FYNNEI in the germline V gene. This CDR3 is built from 13 residues. Trimming removed 9 bases from V and 6 bases from J, with 16 bases in between. CDR3 in amino acids: CARSSLTGDTQYF. The CDR3 DNA reads as TGTGCCAGGAGCTCGTTGACCGGGGATACGCAGTATTTT.

This clonotype occurred many times. J is TRBJ2-1 and V is TRBV19; no firm D call. Germline V gene data show CDR1 as LNHDA and CDR2 as SQIVND (reference sequence). CDR3 length equals 15 residues. V was trimmed by 4 bases and J by 1 base, leaving 11 bases between them. The CDR3 is CASSRVGGSYNEQFF. The CDR3 DNA sequence: TGTGCCAGTAGTAGGGTCGGCGGTTCCTACAATGAGCAGTTCTTC.

This clonotype was counted between two and nine times. The chain is built from TRBV12-3 or TRBV12-4 and TRBJ1-2, with D possibly TRBD1 on 5 matching bases. Trimming cost V 3 bases and J 2 bases, with 10 bases left between them. The CDR3 covers 14 residues. Here the CDR3 DNA reads TGTGCCAGCAGTTTTTTCGGGGGAAACTATGGCTACACCTTC. It is translated as CASSFFGGNYGYTF.

The chain couples TRBV6-5 to TRBJ2-4, with TRBD1 as a possible D gene (6 bases). V lost 5 bases and J 9 bases, leaving 17 bases between the germline ends. This CDR3 spans 14 amino acids. CDR1 and CDR2 (germline): MNHEY, SVGAGI. This chain's CDR3 is CASSKGHPLSIQYF. In DNA, the CDR3 is TGTGCCAGCAGTAAGGGACACCCATTGAGCATTCAGTACTTC.

Concerning this clonotype itself: The CDR3 ends on some other residue instead of the conserved phenylalanine or tryptophan, so this is likely a read error. The chain recombines TRBV5-1 with TRBJ2-3, with D hard to call. Trimming cost V 2 bases and J 1 base, with 11 bases left between them. The CDR3 has 15 amino acids. The germline CDR1 and CDR2 sequences are SGHRS and YFSETQ. The CDR3 spells CASSFLPFRTDTQYS. DNA for the CDR3: TGCGCCAGCAGCTTCCTGCCTTTTCGCACAGATACGCAGTATTCT.

This clonotype was observed a handful of times. The gene calls are TRBV6-5 and TRBJ2-3; no firm D call. This CDR3 region has 14 residues. V was shortened by 6 bases and J by 2 bases, with 12 bases between the two germline ends. The germline CDR1 and CDR2 sequences are MNHEY and SVGAGI. CDR3 amino acids: CASRGLGFTDTQYF. CDR3 nucleotide sequence: TGTGCCAGCAGGGGGTTGGGATTCACAGATACGCAGTATTTT.

This clonotype has more than one count but fewer than ten. This chain links TRBV27 with TRBJ2-7; 10 bases fit TRBD2. The V gene's germline CDR1 is MNHEY and CDR2 SMNVEV (reference sequence). Losses at the gene ends were 6 bases for V and 0 bases for J; bases not matched to a gene: 8. The CDR3 is 16 amino acids. The CDR3 loop is CASSHVAGGSSYEQYF. As DNA, the CDR3 is TGTGCCAGCAGCCACGTAGCGGGGGGATCCTCCTACGAGCAGTACTTC.

In this sample, this clonotype turned up a few times. In nucleotides, the CDR3 is TGTGCCAGCAGCTCCCACCTTATCAGGGGAGTGAACACTGAAGCTTTCTTT. Its protein is CASSSHLIRGVNTEAFF. This chain links TRBV11-2 with TRBJ1-1, with D tentatively TRBD1 (6 bases). Germline CDR1 SGHAT, CDR2 FQNNGV. The CDR3 length is 17 residues. V lost 4 bases and J 0 bases, leaving 18 bases between the germline ends.

This clonotype has only one observation. The V and J genes are TRBV19 and TRBJ2-7, with D perhaps TRBD1 (6 bases). Germline V gives CDR1 LNHDA, CDR2 SQIVND (reference sequence). This CDR3 spans 13 amino acids. Deletions cut 7 bases from V and 7 bases from J, with 17 bases between. CDR3 region: CASKFGDRSEQYF. CDR3 coding DNA: TGTGCCAGTAAATTCGGTGACAGGTCTGAGCAGTACTTC. Drawing the rest from reference TRBV19 and TRBJ2-7, the complete variable domain is DGGITQSPKYLFRKEGQNVTLSCEQNLNHDAMYWYRQDPGQGLRLIYYSQIVNDFQKGDIAEGYSVSREKKESFPLTVTSAQKNPTAFYLCASKFGDRSEQYFGPGTRLTVT.

This chain connects TRBV5-6 to TRBJ1-5; D remains ambiguous. The CDR3 totals 14 residues. V shed 4 bases and J shed 7 bases, with 15 bases lying between them. Per germline, CDR1 SGHDT and CDR2 YYEEEE. The CDR3 DNA sequence: TGTGCCAGCAGCCCTGACCCAATAAGCCAGCCCCAGCATTTT. It is translated as CASSPDPISQPQHF.

This clonotype was detected a few times. The chain uses TRBV7-2 and TRBJ1-4; 7 bases are shared with TRBD1. CDR1 is SGHTA, CDR2 FQGNSA, per germline. Trimming removed 1 base from V and 7 bases from J; junction bases left unmatched: 6. This CDR3 is 15 amino acids long. As DNA, the CDR3 is TGTGCCAGCAGCTTAGACAGGGGTGCATTTGAAAAACTGTTTTTT. This translates into CASSLDRGAFEKLFF.

This clonotype was counted a few times. The chain carries TRBV11-1 and TRBJ2-7, with 9 bases that match TRBD2. Germline values: CDR1 SGHAT, CDR2 FQDESV (reference sequence). The CDR3 has 15 amino acids. The junction had 8 bases not matched to a gene; V was cut back by 5 bases and J by 3 bases. CDR3 DNA sequence: TGTGCCAGCAGCCCTGGGACTAGCCGGAACTACGAGCAGTACTTC. This translates into CASSPGTSRNYEQYF.

This clonotype was picked up a small number of times. V usage is TRBV12-3 or TRBV12-4 and J usage is TRBJ1-1; no reliable D call. The CDR3 loop spans 12 amino acids. Trimming removed 3 bases from V and 4 bases from J, with 6 bases in between. In DNA, the CDR3 is TGTGCCAGCAGTTTTGCGGGCACTGAAGCTTTCTTT. Protein product: CASSFAGTEAFF.